The T cell receptor beta chain under discussion was sequenced for a study of blood T cell repertoires in COVID-19. Study as a whole: Samples of COVID-19 (acute and convalescent) were obtained from the United States, Italy and Spain. PBMCs, B-cell-depleted T cells, or T cells provided the cDNA or gDNA that made up the material.

CDR1 and CDR2 from the germline V gene are SGDLS and YYNGEE. CDR3 length: 18 residues. The V end was cut by 4 bases, the J end by 4 bases, with 23 bases between. This clone was picked up one time. Per the authors' pipeline: By means of reference gene primer amplification, nucleated cell counts were estimated. Assay: immunoSEQ multiplex PCR; the TCRdb copy retains only in-frame clones and omits some. For V, J and clone size, that table is used; D and trimming come from the DNA. The sample yields about 11,000 clones, about 90% seen once. This chain uses TRBV9 with TRBJ2-2, with D possibly being TRBD1 (6 bases). Material: peripheral blood. The receptor was derived from a human donor in a cohort sampled during active COVID-19. The CDR3 spells CASSPGAPGRRGTGELFF. CDR3 nucleotides: TGTGCCAGCAGCCCAGGGGCACCAGGCCGGCGTGGCACCGGGGAGCTGTTTTTT.